A single sample is the source of the 9 T cell receptor beta chains below, sequenced in a study of siplizumab effects on memory and regulatory T cells. Using immunoSEQ multiplex PCR, the repertoire was profiled, and TCRdb retains in-frame clones only, with some absent. The table includes fewer than 130,000 clones, just under 95% detected once. The source material was CD4+ T cells sorted from blood. Receptor source: a human donor in good health.

This clone was detected a few times. The chain uses TRBV29-1 and TRBJ1-1; the D gene is possibly TRBD1 (5 bases). V lost 7 bases, J lost 1 base, and 13 bases lay in between. This CDR3 has 13 residues. Germline CDR1 and CDR2: SQVTM and ANQGSEA. The CDR3 loop reads CSARRGKNTEAFF. CDR3 DNA: TGCAGCGCACGACGGGGGAAGAACACTGAAGCTTTCTTT.

This chain links TRBV6-6 with TRBJ1-1; 7 nucleotides line up with TRBD1. After removal of 4 bases from V and 5 bases from J, the junction contained 7 bases not matched to a gene. The CDR3 contains 14 residues. Germline CDR1 reads MNHNY; CDR2 reads SVGAGI (reference sequence). CDR3 sequence reads: CASSLQTGLTEAFF. The CDR3 DNA follows: TGTGCCAGCAGTTTACAGACAGGGTTGACTGAAGCTTTCTTT.

The chain links TRBV6-1 to TRBJ1-5; D uncertain. CDR1 and CDR2 (germline): MNHNS, SASEGT. V lost 4 bases and J 0 bases, leaving 13 bases between the germline ends. This CDR3 is built from 16 residues. CDR3 residues: CASSAVAANSNQPQHF. CDR3 DNA sequence: TGTGCCAGCAGTGCGGTGGCAGCGAATAGCAATCAGCCCCAGCATTTT.

The V gene is TRBV7-3, the J gene TRBJ1-1; possible D gene TRBD1, 5 bases. The CDR3 totals 15 residues. Trimming stripped 5 bases from V and 1 base from J, with 14 bases between. Germline CDR1 SGHTA, CDR2 FQGTGA. DNA for the CDR3: TGTGCCAGCAGCCCGGGGGACCGTAAGAACACTGAAGCTTTCTTT. The encoded protein is CASSPGDRKNTEAFF.

The genes are TRBV5-1 and TRBJ2-5; 8 positions agree with TRBD1. Near its end, the DNA agrees better with TRBJ2-7, so the J call may be wrong. This CDR3 region has 13 residues. Germline-derived CDR1 and CDR2 are SGHRS and YFSETQ. The CDR3 reads CASSRTGSYEQYF. For the CDR3, the DNA is TGCGCCAGCAGCCGGACAGGGTCCTACGAGCAGTACTTC.

The chain employs TRBV6-1 and TRBJ1-1; D remains ambiguous. Germline V CDR1 and CDR2: MNHNS, SASEGT. The CDR3 covers 15 residues. The V and J ends lost 4 bases and 0 bases respectively, with 12 bases between them. CDR3 amino acids: CASSAEAGVNTEAFF. The CDR3 DNA reads TGTGCCAGCAGTGCAGAGGCAGGTGTGAACACTGAAGCTTTCTTT.

This chain joins TRBV7-3 and TRBJ2-7, with 8 bases identical to TRBD2. The CDR3 extends over 14 amino acids. The germline gives CDR1 SGHTA, CDR2 FQGTGA. The junction had 5 bases not matched to a gene; V was cut back by 7 bases and J by 0 bases. CDR3 DNA sequence: TGTGCCAGCAAGCCCAGCGGGAGCTCCTACGAGCAGTACTTC. Its protein is CASKPSGSSYEQYF.

The chain has TRBV5-1 and TRBJ2-7; 9 bases match TRBD2. The CDR3 has 15 amino acids. With 1 base clipped from V and 3 bases from J, the junction kept 5 bases outside the gene matches. From germline, CDR1 is SGHRS and CDR2 YFSETQ. In nucleotides, the CDR3 is TGCGCCAGCAGCTTGTTTGGGACTAGCAGCTACGAGCAGTACTTC. It translates to CASSLFGTSSYEQYF.

The genes are TRBV5-1 and TRBJ1-4; D remains unclear. The CDR3 has 16 amino acids. V lost 0 bases and J 3 bases, leaving 12 bases between the germline ends. Germline assignment: CDR1 SGHRS and CDR2 YFSETQ. Written as DNA, the CDR3 is TGCGCCAGCAGCTTGGAGGTCCGAGGGCCTAATGAAAAACTGTTTTTT. Residues: CASSLEVRGPNEKLFF.